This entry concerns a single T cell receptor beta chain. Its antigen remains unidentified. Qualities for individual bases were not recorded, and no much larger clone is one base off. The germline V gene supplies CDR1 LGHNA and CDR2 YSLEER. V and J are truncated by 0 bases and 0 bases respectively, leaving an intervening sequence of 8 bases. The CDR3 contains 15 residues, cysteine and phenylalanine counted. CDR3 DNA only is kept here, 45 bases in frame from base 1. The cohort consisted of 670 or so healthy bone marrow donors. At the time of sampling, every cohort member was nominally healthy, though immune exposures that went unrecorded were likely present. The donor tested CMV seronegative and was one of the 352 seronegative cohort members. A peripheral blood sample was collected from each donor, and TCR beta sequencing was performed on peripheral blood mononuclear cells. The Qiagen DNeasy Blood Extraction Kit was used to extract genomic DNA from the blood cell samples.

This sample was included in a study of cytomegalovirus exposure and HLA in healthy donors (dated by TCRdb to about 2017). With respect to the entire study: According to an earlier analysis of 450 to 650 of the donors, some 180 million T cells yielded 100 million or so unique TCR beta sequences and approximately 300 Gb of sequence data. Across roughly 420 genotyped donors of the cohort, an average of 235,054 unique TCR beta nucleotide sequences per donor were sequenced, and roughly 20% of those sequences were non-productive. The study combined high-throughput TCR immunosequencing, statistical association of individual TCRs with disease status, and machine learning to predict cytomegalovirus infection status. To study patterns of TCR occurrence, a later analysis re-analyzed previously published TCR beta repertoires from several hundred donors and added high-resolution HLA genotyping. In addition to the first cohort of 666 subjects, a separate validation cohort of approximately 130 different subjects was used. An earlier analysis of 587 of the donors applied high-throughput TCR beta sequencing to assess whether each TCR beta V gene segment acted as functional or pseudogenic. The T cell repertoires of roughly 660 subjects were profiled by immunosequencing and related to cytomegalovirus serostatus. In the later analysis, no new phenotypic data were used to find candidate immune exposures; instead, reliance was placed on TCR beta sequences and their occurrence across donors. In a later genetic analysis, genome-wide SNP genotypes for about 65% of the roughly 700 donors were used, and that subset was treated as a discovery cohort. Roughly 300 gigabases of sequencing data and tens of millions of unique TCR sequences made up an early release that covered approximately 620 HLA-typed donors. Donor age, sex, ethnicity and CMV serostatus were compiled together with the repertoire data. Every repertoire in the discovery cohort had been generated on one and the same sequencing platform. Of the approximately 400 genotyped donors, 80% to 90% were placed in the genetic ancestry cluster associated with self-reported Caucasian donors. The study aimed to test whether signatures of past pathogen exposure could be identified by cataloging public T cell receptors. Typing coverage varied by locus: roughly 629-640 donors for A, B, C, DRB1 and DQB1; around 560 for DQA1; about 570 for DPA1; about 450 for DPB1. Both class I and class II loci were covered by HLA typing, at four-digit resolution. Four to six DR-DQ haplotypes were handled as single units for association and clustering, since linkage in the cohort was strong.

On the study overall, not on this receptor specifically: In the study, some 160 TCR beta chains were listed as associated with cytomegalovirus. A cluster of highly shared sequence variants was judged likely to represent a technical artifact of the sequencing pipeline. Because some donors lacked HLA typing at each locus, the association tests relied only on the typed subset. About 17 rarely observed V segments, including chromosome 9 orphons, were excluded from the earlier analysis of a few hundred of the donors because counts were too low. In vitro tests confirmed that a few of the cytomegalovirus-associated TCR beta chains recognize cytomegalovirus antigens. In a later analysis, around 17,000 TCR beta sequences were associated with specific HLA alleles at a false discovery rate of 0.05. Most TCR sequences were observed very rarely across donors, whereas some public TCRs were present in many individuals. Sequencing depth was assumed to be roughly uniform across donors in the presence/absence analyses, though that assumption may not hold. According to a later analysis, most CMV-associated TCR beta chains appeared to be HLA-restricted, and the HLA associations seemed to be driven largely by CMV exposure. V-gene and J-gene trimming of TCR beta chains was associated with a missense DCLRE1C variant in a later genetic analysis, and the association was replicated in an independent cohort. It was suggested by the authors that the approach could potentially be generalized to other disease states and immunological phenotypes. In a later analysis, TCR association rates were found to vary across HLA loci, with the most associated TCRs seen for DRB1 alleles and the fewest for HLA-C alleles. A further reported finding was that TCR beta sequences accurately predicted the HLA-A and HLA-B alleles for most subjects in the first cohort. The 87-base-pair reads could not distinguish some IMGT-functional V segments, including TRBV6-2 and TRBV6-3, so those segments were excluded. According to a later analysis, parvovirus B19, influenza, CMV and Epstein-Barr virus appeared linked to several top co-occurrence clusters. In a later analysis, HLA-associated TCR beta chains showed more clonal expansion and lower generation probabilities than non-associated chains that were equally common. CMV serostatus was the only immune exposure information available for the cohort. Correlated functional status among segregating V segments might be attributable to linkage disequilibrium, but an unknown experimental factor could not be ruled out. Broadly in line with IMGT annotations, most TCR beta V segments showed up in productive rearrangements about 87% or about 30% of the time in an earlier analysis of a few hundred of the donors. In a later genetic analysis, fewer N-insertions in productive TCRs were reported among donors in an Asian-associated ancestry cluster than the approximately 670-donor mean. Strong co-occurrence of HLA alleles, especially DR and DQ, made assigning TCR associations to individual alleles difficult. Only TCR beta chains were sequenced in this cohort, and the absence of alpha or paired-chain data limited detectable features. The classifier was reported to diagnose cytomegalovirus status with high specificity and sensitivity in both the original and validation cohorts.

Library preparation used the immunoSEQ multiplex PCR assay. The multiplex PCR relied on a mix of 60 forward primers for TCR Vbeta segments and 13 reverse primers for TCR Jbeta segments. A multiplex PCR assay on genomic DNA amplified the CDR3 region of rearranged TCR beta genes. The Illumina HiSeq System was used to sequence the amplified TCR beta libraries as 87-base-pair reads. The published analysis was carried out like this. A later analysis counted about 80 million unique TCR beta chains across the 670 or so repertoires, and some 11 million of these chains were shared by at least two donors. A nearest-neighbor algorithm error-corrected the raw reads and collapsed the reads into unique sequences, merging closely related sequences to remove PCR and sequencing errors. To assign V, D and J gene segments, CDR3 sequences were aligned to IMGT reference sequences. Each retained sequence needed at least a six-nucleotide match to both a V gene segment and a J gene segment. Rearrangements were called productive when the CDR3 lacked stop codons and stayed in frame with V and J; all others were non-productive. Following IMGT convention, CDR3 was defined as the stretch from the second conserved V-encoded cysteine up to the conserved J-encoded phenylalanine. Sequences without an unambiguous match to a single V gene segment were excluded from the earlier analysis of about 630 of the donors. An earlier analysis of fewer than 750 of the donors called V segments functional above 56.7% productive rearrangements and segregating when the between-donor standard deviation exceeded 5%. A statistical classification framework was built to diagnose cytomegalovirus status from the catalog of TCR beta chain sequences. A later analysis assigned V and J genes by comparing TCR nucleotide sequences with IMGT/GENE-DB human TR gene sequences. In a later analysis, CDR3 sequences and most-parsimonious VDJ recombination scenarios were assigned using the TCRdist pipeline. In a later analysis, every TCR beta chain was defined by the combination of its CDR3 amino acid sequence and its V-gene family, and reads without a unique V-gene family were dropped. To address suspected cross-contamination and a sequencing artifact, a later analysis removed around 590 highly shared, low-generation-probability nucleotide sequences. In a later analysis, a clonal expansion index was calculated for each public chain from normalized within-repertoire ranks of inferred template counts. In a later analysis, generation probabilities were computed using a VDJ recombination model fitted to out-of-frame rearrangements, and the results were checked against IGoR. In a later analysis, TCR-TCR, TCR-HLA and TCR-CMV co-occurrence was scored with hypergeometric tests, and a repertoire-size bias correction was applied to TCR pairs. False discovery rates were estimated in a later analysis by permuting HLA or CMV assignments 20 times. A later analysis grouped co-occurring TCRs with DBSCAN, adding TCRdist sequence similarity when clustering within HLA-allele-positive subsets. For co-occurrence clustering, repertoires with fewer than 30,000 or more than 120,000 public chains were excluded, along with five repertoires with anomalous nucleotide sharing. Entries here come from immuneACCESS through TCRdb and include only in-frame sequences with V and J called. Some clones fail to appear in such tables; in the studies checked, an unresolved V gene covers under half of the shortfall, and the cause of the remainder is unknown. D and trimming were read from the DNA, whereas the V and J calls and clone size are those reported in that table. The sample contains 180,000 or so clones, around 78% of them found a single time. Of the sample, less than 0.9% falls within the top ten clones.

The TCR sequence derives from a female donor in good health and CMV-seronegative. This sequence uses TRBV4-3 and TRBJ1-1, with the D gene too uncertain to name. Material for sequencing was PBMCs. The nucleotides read TGCGCCAGCAGCCAAGATGGAGGGATGAACACTGAAGCTTTCTTT. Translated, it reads CASSQDGGMNTEAFF.